These 14 T cell receptor beta chains were all obtained from the same sample, sequenced in a study of blood T cells in healthy people across ages. Sample-barcoded 5' priming and a J-beta primer mix drove a second PCR of 7 to 11 cycles. A single record per CDR3 protein comes from TCRdb applying MiXCR to the 5' RACE reads. Among almost 1 million distinct CDR3 sequences listed, about 51% were seen once. The sample taken for sequencing was blood. The origin of the receptors is a woman aged 55-69 years in good health.

This clonotype was seen ten or more times. The V call is TRBV2, the J call TRBJ2-7; D is undetermined. Germline V gene data show CDR1 as SNHLY and CDR2 as FYNNEI. V lost 2 bases, J lost 10 bases, and 9 bases lay in between. The CDR3 runs 11 residues. This chain's CDR3 is CASSETILQYF. In DNA, the CDR3 is TGTGCCAGCAGTGAAACGATTCTCCAGTACTTC.

A few counts support this clonotype. The chain couples TRBV28 to TRBJ2-3; D unclear. The CDR3 consists of 13 residues. Germline values: CDR1 MDHEN, CDR2 SYDVKM. Trimming shortened V by 3 bases and J by 7 bases, and 11 bases separated the two germline ends. The CDR3 is CASSFLSPYTQYF. The DNA for the CDR3 is TGTGCCAGCAGTTTTTTATCCCCCTATACGCAGTATTTT.

The J gene is TRBJ2-7, the V gene TRBV20-1, with D perhaps matching TRBD2 (5 bases). CDR3 length equals 13 residues. Germline CDR1 reads DFQATT; CDR2 reads SNEGSKA (reference sequence). V shed 4 bases and J shed 5 bases, with 15 bases lying between them. The CDR3 DNA sequence: TGCAGTGCTACCACCCCTACTAGTCACGAGCAGTACTTC. Its protein product is CSATTPTSHEQYF.

The chain links TRBV7-9 to TRBJ2-1, with TRBD2 matching over 11 bases. There are 19 residues in the CDR3. Germline V gives CDR1 SEHNR, CDR2 FQNEAQ (reference sequence). With V trimmed by 5 bases and J by 0 bases, 12 bases remained unmatched. As DNA, the CDR3 is TGTGCCAGCAGCACGACCCCGGGACTAGCGGACAGCTCCTACAATGAGCAGTTCTTC. Its translation is CASSTTPGLADSSYNEQFF.

The V gene is TRBV21-1, the J gene TRBJ2-1; no check of the table's D call, TRBD2, against the DNA was made. TRBV21-1 represents a pseudogene. The CDR3 spans 19 residues. CDR3 amino acids: CASSKTGASGHPRSREQFF. Here the CDR3 DNA reads TGTGCCAGCAGCAAAACTGGGGCTAGCGGGCACCCAAGGTCGAGGGAGCAGTTCTTC.

This chain links TRBV7-2 with TRBJ2-3; 10 nucleotides line up with TRBD2. The CDR3 loop spans 16 amino acids. The V segment lost 9 bases and the J segment 5 bases; nucleotides outside the gene matches: 14. Per the germline V gene, CDR1 is SGHTA and CDR2 is FQGNSA. CDR3: CASTRYVAGGGDTQYF. In DNA, the CDR3 is TGTGCCAGTACACGATATGTAGCGGGGGGTGGAGATACGCAGTATTTT.

This clonotype was observed once. The genes are TRBV6-2 or TRBV6-3 and TRBJ2-1; 7 nucleotides line up with TRBD1. Losses at the gene ends were 5 bases for V and 7 bases for J; bases not matched to a gene: 5. Germline V gives CDR1 MNHEY, CDR2 SVGEGT. This CDR3 is built from 13 residues. The DNA of the CDR3 is TGTGCCAGCAGTCAACAGGGGTTGAATGAGCAGTTCTTC. Its translation: CASSQQGLNEQFF.

The table lists this clonotype with many counts. The chain recombines TRBV7-9 with TRBJ1-1; D not resolved. The CDR3 runs to 12 residues. The germline CDR1 and CDR2 sequences are SEHNR and FQNEAQ (reference sequence). The germline V and J ends were trimmed by 5 bases and 4 bases, with 8 bases remaining between them. The CDR3 spells CASSPGRTEAFF. DNA for the CDR3: TGTGCCAGCAGCCCGGGTCGCACTGAAGCTTTCTTT. The full variable domain, in which reference TRBV7-9 and TRBJ1-1 provide the parts outside the CDR3, is DTGVSQNPRHKITKRGQNVTFRCDPISEHNRLYWYRQTLGQGPEFLTYFQNEAQLEKSRLLSDRFSAERPKGSFSTLEIQRTEQGDSAMYLCASSPGRTEAFFGQGTRLTVV.

The chain recombines TRBV28 with TRBJ1-2, with D unclear. Trimming took 6 bases from V and 4 from J, leaving 15 bases between them. CDR1 is MDHEN and CDR2 is SYDVKM in the germline V gene. The length of the CDR3 is 14 residues. DNA for the CDR3: TGTGCCAGCAGCTCAGGTCATTCTAGCTATGGCTACACCTTC. Residues: CASSSGHSSYGYTF.

This clonotype was recorded a few times. The gene calls are TRBV20-1 and TRBJ1-2; D uncertain. There are 13 residues in the CDR3. CDR1 is DFQATT, CDR2 SNEGSKA, per germline (reference sequence). Between the trimmed V and J ends, which lost 1 base and 3 bases, there was a span of 9 bases. The CDR3 DNA reads as TGCAGTGCTAGAGGCAGATACGACTATGGCTACACCTTC. It is translated as CSARGRYDYGYTF.

A few counts support this clonotype. V usage is TRBV4-1 and J usage is TRBJ2-4; D may be TRBD2 (7 bases). CDR3 length equals 12 residues. Germline assignment: CDR1 MGHRA and CDR2 YSYEKL. Deletions cut 2 bases from V and 13 bases from J, with 12 bases between. The CDR3 DNA reads TGCGCCAGCAGCCAACTAGGGGGGGCCCAGTACTTC. Residues: CASSQLGGAQYF.

The rearrangement uses TRBV12-3 or TRBV12-4 and TRBJ2-1; D possibly corresponds to TRBD2 (6 bases). The CDR3 is 15 residues long. Trimming left V 7 bases short and J 10 bases short, with 23 bases between. The DNA of the CDR3 is TGTGCCAGCACCCGACCGAAGGCGGGGTTAAACGAGCAGTTCTTC. It codes for CASTRPKAGLNEQFF.

The chain combines TRBV19 with TRBJ2-3, with 8 bases fitting TRBD1. Germline V gene lookup returns CDR1 LNHDA and CDR2 SQIVND (reference sequence). Unmatched junction bases numbered 5, after V lost 6 bases and J lost 3 bases. The CDR3 has 14 residues. As DNA, the CDR3 is TGTGCCAGTAGATACCAGGGGGCGACAGATACGCAGTATTTT. Translating gives CASRYQGATDTQYF.

The chain carries TRBV27 and TRBJ2-6; D ambiguous. The V gene's germline CDR1 is MNHEY and CDR2 SMNVEV (reference sequence). This CDR3 comprises 16 residues. The V gene lost 3 bases and the J gene lost 0 bases, with 9 bases spanning the gap. This chain's CDR3 is CASSFLSGSGANVLTF. CDR3 DNA sequence: TGTGCCAGCAGTTTCCTCTCAGGCTCTGGGGCCAACGTCCTGACTTTC.